These 26 T cell receptor beta chains were sequenced from one sample in a study of cytomegalovirus exposure and HLA in healthy donors. Primers included in the PCR were 60 Vbeta and 13 Jbeta primers. Sequencing used immunoSEQ multiplex PCR; TCRdb keeps in-frame clones, though not all of them. The sample lists 130,000 or so clones; approximately 82% were seen once. The source material was PBMCs. These receptor sequences come from a woman aged 40 to 50 in good health and CMV-seronegative.

Concerning this clone itself: The same CDR3 can be traced to other DNA sequences in this sample. This chain joins TRBV6-6 and TRBJ2-5; TRBD1 is a possible D gene (6 bases). Trimming left V 0 bases short and J 5 bases short, with 10 bases between. Germline CDR1 reads MNHNY; CDR2 reads SVGAGI (reference sequence). The CDR3 has 14 amino acids. The CDR3 coding sequence is TGTGCCAGCAGTTACTCGAACAGGGAGGAGACCCAGTACTTC. Protein: CASSYSNREETQYF.

The chain has TRBV7-8 and TRBJ2-1; perhaps TRBD1 as D (6 bases). CDR1 SGHVS and CDR2 FQNEAQ come from the germline V gene. The V and J ends lost 1 base and 6 bases respectively, with 10 bases between them. This CDR3 is 14 amino acids long. The CDR3 spells CASSLVVGGNEQFF. The CDR3 coding sequence is TGTGCCAGCAGCTTAGTTGTAGGGGGCAATGAGCAGTTCTTC. Full variable domain (missing parts from reference TRBV7-8 and TRBJ2-1): GAGVSQSPRYKVAKRGQDVALRCDPISGHVSLFWYQQALGQGPEFLTYFQNEAQLDKSGLPSDRFFAERPEGSVSTLKIQRTQQEDSAVYLCASSLVVGGNEQFFGPGTRLTVL.

This chain joins TRBV7-9 and TRBJ2-5; 13 positions agree with TRBD2. CDR1 and CDR2 from the germline V gene are SEHNR and FQNEAQ (reference sequence). This CDR3 region has 15 residues. The ends lost 2 bases at V and 11 bases at J; junction bases unmatched: 8. As DNA, the CDR3 is TGTGCCAGCAGCTTAAGGGGACTAGCGGGAAATGAGCAGTACTTC. Translation gives CASSLRGLAGNEQYF. Full variable domain (outside the CDR3, taken from reference TRBV7-9 and TRBJ2-5): DTGVSQNPRHKITKRGQNVTFRCDPISEHNRLYWYRQTLGQGPEFLTYFQNEAQLEKSRLLSDRFSAERPKGSFSTLEIQRTEQGDSAMYLCASSLRGLAGNEQYFGPGTRLLVL.

The rearrangement links TRBV28 to TRBJ1-2; D uncertain. Deletions cut 4 bases from V and 5 bases from J, with 11 bases between. Germline V gene sequence: CDR1 MDHEN, CDR2 SYDVKM. CDR3 length: 13 amino acids. The CDR3 reads CASSWGVGYGYTF. Written as DNA, the CDR3 is TGTGCCAGCAGTTGGGGAGTAGGGTATGGCTACACCTTC.

The chain recombines TRBV28 with TRBJ1-1; D not certain. Trimming left V 2 bases short and J 2 bases short, with 9 bases between. This CDR3 region has 14 residues. The germline V gene encodes CDR1 MDHEN and CDR2 SYDVKM. The CDR3 DNA is TGTGCCAGCAGTTTAGAGAACTTCAACACTGAAGCTTTCTTT. Its protein is CASSLENFNTEAFF.

J is TRBJ2-7 and V is TRBV5-1; maybe TRBD2 (6 bases). There are 13 residues in the CDR3. CDR1 and CDR2 from the germline V gene are SGHRS and YFSETQ. V lost 1 base and J lost 7, with 12 bases in between. The CDR3 sequence: CASSLSLAGEQYF. CDR3 nucleotide sequence: TGCGCCAGCAGCTTGTCACTAGCTGGAGAGCAGTACTTC. The full variable domain, its missing parts supplied by reference TRBV5-1 and TRBJ2-7, is KAGVTQTPRYLIKTRGQQVTLSCSPISGHRSVSWYQQTPGQGLQFLFEYFSETQRNKGNFPGRFSGRQFSNSRSEMNVSTLELGDSALYLCASSLSLAGEQYFGPGTRLTVT.

This sequence joins TRBV20-1 and TRBJ2-5; D gene ambiguous. The germline CDR1 and CDR2 sequences are DFQATT and SNEGSKA (reference sequence). Trimming removed 4 bases at V and 5 bases at J, with 8 bases between. The CDR3 contains 11 residues. CDR3 sequence: CSAKSEETQYF. The CDR3 nucleotides read TGCAGTGCTAAAAGTGAGGAGACCCAGTACTTC.

V and J are TRBV5-1 and TRBJ2-2; 8 nucleotides match TRBD1. Trimming cost V 4 bases and J 0 bases; bases outside gene matches: 2. CDR3 size: 15 residues. The germline gives CDR1 SGHRS, CDR2 YFSETQ. The CDR3 protein is CASSRDRTNTGELFF. The CDR3 DNA follows: TGCGCCAGCAGCCGGGACAGGACGAACACCGGGGAGCTGTTTTTT.

The rearrangement joins TRBV30 to TRBJ1-2; D gene uncertain. Trimming shortened V by 0 bases and J by 12 bases, and 14 bases separated the two germline ends. Germline CDR1 and CDR2: GTSNPN and SVGIG (reference sequence). CDR3 length: 12 residues. CDR3 sequence: CAWSVLEGVDTF. CDR3 DNA: TGTGCCTGGAGTGTATTGGAGGGAGTCGACACCTTC.

The chain combines TRBV7-2 with TRBJ2-7, with 9 bases lining up with TRBD1. V lost 5 bases, J lost 6 bases, and 8 bases stayed unmatched. Germline V gives CDR1 SGHTA, CDR2 FQGNSA. This CDR3 is 14 amino acids long. The CDR3 reads CASSHRGQGSEQYF. The CDR3 DNA follows: TGTGCCAGCAGCCATCGGGGACAGGGCTCCGAGCAGTACTTC. Based on the CDR3 plus reference TRBV7-2 and TRBJ2-7, the full variable domain is GAGVSQSPSNKVTEKGKDVELRCDPISGHTALYWYRQSLGQGLEFLIYFQGNSAPDKSGLPSDRFSAERTGGSVSTLTIQRTQQEDSAVYLCASSHRGQGSEQYFGPGTRLTVT.

The V and J genes are TRBV25-1 and TRBJ1-1; D is possibly TRBD1 (5 bases). Deletions cut 2 bases from V and 5 bases from J, with 12 bases between. The CDR3 is made up of 14 amino acids. CDR1 MGHDK and CDR2 SYGVNS come from the germline V gene. The CDR3 region has the DNA TGTGCCAGCAGTGAACGGGGGAGTGGGACTGAAGCTTTCTTT. Translated, it gives CASSERGSGTEAFF. Full variable domain (outside the CDR3, taken from reference TRBV25-1 and TRBJ1-1): EADIYQTPRYLVIGTGKKITLECSQTMGHDKMYWYQQDPGMELHLIHYSYGVNSTEKGDLSSESTVSRIRTEHFPLTLESARPSHTSQYLCASSERGSGTEAFFGQGTRLTVV.

This clone was observed once. V usage is TRBV6-5 and J usage is TRBJ2-1, with 12 bases fitting TRBD2. Germline V CDR1 and CDR2: MNHEY, SVGAGI. Germline trimming cut 4 bases from V and 7 bases from J; bases unmatched to any gene: 2. The CDR3 runs 14 residues. CDR3 loop: CASSSSGRGNEQFF. The CDR3 nucleotides are TGTGCCAGCAGTTCTAGCGGGAGGGGTAATGAGCAGTTCTTC.

This clone was seen more than once but under ten times. The chain links TRBV29-1 to TRBJ2-5; perhaps TRBD1 as D (5 bases). Per the germline V gene, CDR1 is SQVTM and CDR2 is ANQGSEA. The CDR3 sequence is 13 residues long. The ends were cut back, 2 bases at V and 2 bases at J, with 9 bases in the middle. CDR3 coding DNA: TGCAGCGTTGAAAAGACAGATCAAGAGACCCAGTACTTC. It is translated as CSVEKTDQETQYF. Filled out from reference TRBV29-1 and TRBJ2-5, the complete variable domain reads SAVISQKPSRDICQRGTSLTIQCQVDSQVTMMFWYRQQPGQSLTLIATANQGSEATYESGFVIDKFPISRPNLTFSTLTVSNMSPEDSSIYLCSVEKTDQETQYFGPGTRLLVL.

The CDR3 region is CASSMDSLMNTEAFF. CDR3 bases: TGTGCCAGTAGTATGGACAGCCTCATGAACACTGAAGCTTTCTTT. The chain links TRBV19 to TRBJ1-1, with TRBD1 as a possible D gene (6 bases). The CDR3 is 15 amino acids. Germline V gene data show CDR1 as LNHDA and CDR2 as SQIVND (reference sequence). Trimming left V 3 bases short and J 0 bases short, with 11 bases between.

V gene TRBV28 combines with J gene TRBJ2-7; D remains unclear. The germline gives CDR1 MDHEN, CDR2 SYDVKM. The ends were cut back, 4 bases at V and 2 bases at J, with 6 bases in the middle. There are 12 residues in the CDR3. The CDR3, as DNA: TGTGCCAGCAGTTCCACTACCTACGAGCAGTACTTC. Its translation is CASSSTTYEQYF. The full variable domain, its missing parts supplied by reference TRBV28 and TRBJ2-7, is DVKVTQSSRYLVKRTGEKVFLECVQDMDHENMFWYRQDPGLGLRLIYFSYDVKMKEKGDIPEGYSVSREKKERFSLILESASTNQTSMYLCASSSTTYEQYFGPGTRLTVT.

This clone was counted a single time. The gene calls are TRBV28 and TRBJ1-4; 7 bases fit TRBD1. Trimming removed 1 base from V and 5 bases from J; junction bases left unmatched: 25. Germline V gene lookup returns CDR1 MDHEN and CDR2 SYDVKM. The CDR3 is 22 residues long. The CDR3 sequence is CASSLYYYRTGGGTGLNEKLFF. The CDR3 bases are TGTGCCAGCAGTTTATATTATTATCGGACAGGCGGTGGGACGGGTCTCAATGAAAAACTGTTTTTT.

The V call is TRBV28, the J call TRBJ2-7; tentatively, D is TRBD1 (5 bases). V was pared by 2 bases and J by 3 bases, with 11 bases between. CDR3 length equals 14 residues. Germline V gene sequence: CDR1 MDHEN, CDR2 SYDVKM. The CDR3 loop reads CASSLNLQGYEQYF. The DNA of the CDR3 is TGTGCCAGCAGTTTAAATCTTCAGGGCTACGAGCAGTACTTC.

On this clone: Distinct nucleotide sequences in the sample also encode this CDR3. The chain uses TRBV7-9 and TRBJ1-4; 7 nucleotides line up with TRBD1. Germline V gene data show CDR1 as SEHNR and CDR2 as FQNEAQ (reference sequence). Losses at the gene ends were 2 bases for V and 7 bases for J; bases not matched to a gene: 4. The CDR3 sequence is 14 residues long. CDR3 loop: CASSLRGGREKLFF. CDR3 in DNA: TGTGCCAGCAGCTTAAGAGGGGGCCGTGAAAAACTGTTTTTT.

The CDR3 DNA sequence: TGTGCCAGCAGTCCGGGACTAGCGGGAGCCCTCTACGAGCAGTACTTC. This gives the protein CASSPGLAGALYEQYF. The genes are TRBV28 and TRBJ2-7; 14 positions match TRBD2. The germline V gene encodes CDR1 MDHEN and CDR2 SYDVKM. The CDR3 extends over 16 amino acids. J was trimmed by 3 bases and V by 5 bases; bases with no gene match: 6. Combining the CDR3 with reference TRBV28 and TRBJ2-7 gives the whole variable domain DVKVTQSSRYLVKRTGEKVFLECVQDMDHENMFWYRQDPGLGLRLIYFSYDVKMKEKGDIPEGYSVSREKKERFSLILESASTNQTSMYLCASSPGLAGALYEQYFGPGTRLTVT.

The V call is TRBV7-2, the J call TRBJ2-1; 7 bases agree with TRBD2. The V segment lost 1 base and the J segment 4 bases; nucleotides outside the gene matches: 1. Germline CDR1 SGHTA, CDR2 FQGNSA. CDR3 length equals 14 residues. CDR3 region: CASSLGGGYNEQFF. The CDR3 bases are TGTGCCAGCAGCTTAGGGGGGGGGTACAATGAGCAGTTCTTC.

The chain recombines TRBV7-9 with TRBJ1-2; 8 bases are a match to TRBD1. The germline V gene encodes CDR1 SEHNR and CDR2 FQNEAQ (reference sequence). V lost 3 bases, J lost 6 bases, and 6 bases stayed unmatched. The CDR3 totals 14 residues. The CDR3 spells CASSFYQGADGYTF. The CDR3 bases are TGTGCCAGCAGCTTTTATCAGGGGGCCGATGGCTACACCTTC.

This rearrangement joins TRBV28 to TRBJ2-7; 12 bases fit TRBD2. The ends lost 10 bases at V and 4 bases at J; junction bases unmatched: 5. The CDR3 has 13 amino acids. The germline V gene encodes CDR1 MDHEN and CDR2 SYDVKM. The CDR3 loop reads CAISGLAGYEQYF. The CDR3 coding sequence is TGTGCCATTTCAGGACTAGCGGGGTACGAGCAGTACTTC.

The chain employs TRBV23-1 and TRBJ2-7; 9 bases agree with TRBD1. TRBV23-1 is labeled an ORF, and its function is uncertain. Trimming removed 0 bases from V and 3 bases from J; junction bases left unmatched: 15. The CDR3 sequence is 19 residues long. CDR3 sequence reads: CASSQSGTGKWGVFYEQYF. The CDR3 DNA is TGCGCCAGCAGTCAATCCGGGACAGGGAAATGGGGCGTGTTCTACGAGCAGTACTTC.

The V call is TRBV5-5, the J call TRBJ1-2, with D perhaps TRBD1 (5 bases). This CDR3 spans 14 amino acids. Trimming pared 3 bases from V and 8 bases from J, leaving 17 bases between. Germline-derived CDR1 and CDR2 are SGHKS and YYEKEE (reference sequence). The CDR3 DNA reads TGTGCCAGCAGCTCCGGGCCTCAGGGATACGGCTACACCTTC. Amino acid sequence: CASSSGPQGYGYTF. Complete variable domain (other parts from reference TRBV5-5 and TRBJ1-2): DAGVTQSPTHLIKTRGQQVTLRCSPISGHKSVSWYQQVLGQGPQFIFQYYEKEERGRGNFPDRFSARQFPNYSSELNVNALLLGDSALYLCASSSGPQGYGYTFGSGTRLTVV.

The rearrangement uses TRBV5-1 and TRBJ1-1; D unresolved. Per the germline V gene, CDR1 is SGHRS and CDR2 is YFSETQ. The CDR3 runs to 14 residues. Trimming shortened V by 0 bases and J by 10 bases, and 16 bases separated the two germline ends. The CDR3 DNA follows: TGCGCCAGCAGCTTGGCCTACGCGGGGAACGGAGCTTTCTTT. It codes for CASSLAYAGNGAFF. Full variable domain (missing parts from reference TRBV5-1 and TRBJ1-1): KAGVTQTPRYLIKTRGQQVTLSCSPISGHRSVSWYQQTPGQGLQFLFEYFSETQRNKGNFPGRFSGRQFSNSRSEMNVSTLELGDSALYLCASSLAYAGNGAFFGQGTRLTVV.

The chain is built from TRBV27 and TRBJ1-2; D is possibly TRBD1 (5 bases). The CDR3 has 12 amino acids. V dropped 9 bases and J dropped 3 bases, with 11 bases sitting between them. Germline CDR1 reads MNHEY; CDR2 reads SMNVEV (reference sequence). The CDR3 sequence: CARGRGDYGYTF. The CDR3 region has the DNA TGTGCCAGGGGGAGGGGAGACTATGGCTACACCTTC.